This paragraph reports one T cell receptor beta chain. This sample was taken from a study of blood T cell repertoires in COVID-19. This CDR3 region has 13 residues. Between the trimmed V and J ends, which lost 5 bases and 2 bases, there was a span of 9 bases. Germline CDR1 and CDR2: PRHDT and FYEKMQ (reference sequence). Participants came from some 23 US areas, aged roughly 18 to 95 years. The method was immunoSEQ multiplex PCR; TCRdb's version includes in-frame clones alone and lacks a portion of them. Among 350,000 to 450,000 clones listed, 91% were seen once. Sequencing was carried out using PBMCs or T cells enriched from blood (not recorded which). This clonotype was obtained from a woman in her thirties or forties who had been exposed to COVID-19. The chain joins TRBV13 to TRBJ1-2, with D possibly matching TRBD1 (5 bases). The CDR3 loop reads CASSPRTNYGYTF. In nucleotides, the CDR3 is TGTGCCAGCAGCCCCCGGACAAACTATGGCTACACCTTC.